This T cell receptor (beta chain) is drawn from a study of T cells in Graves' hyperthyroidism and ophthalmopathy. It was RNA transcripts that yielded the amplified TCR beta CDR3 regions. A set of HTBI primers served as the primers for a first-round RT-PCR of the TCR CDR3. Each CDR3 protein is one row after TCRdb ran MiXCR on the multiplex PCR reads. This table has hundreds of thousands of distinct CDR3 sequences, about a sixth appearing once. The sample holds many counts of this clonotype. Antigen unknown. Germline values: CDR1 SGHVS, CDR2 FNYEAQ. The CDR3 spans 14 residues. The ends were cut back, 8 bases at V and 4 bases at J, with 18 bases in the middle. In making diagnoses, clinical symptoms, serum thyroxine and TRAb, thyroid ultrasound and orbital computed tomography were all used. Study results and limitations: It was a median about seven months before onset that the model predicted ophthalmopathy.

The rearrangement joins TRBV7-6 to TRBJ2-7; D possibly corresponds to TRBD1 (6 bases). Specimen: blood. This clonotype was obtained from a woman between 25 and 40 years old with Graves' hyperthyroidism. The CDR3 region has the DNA TGTGCCAGCGGTGGTGGGACACTCAGTTACGAGCAGTACTTC. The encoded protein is CASGGGTLSYEQYF. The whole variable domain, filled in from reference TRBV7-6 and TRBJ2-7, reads GAGVSQSPRYKVTKRGQDVALRCDPISGHVSLYWYRQALGQGPEFLTYFNYEAQQDKSGLPNDRFSAERPEGSISTLTIQRTEQRDSAMYRCASGGGTLSYEQYFGPGTRLTVT.